Each of the 27 T cell receptor beta chains below was sequenced from the same sample in a study of T-cell memory formation after mild COVID-19. Each CDR3 protein gets one entry after TCRdb re-called the 5' RACE reads with MiXCR. The table records 400,000 to 450,000 distinct CDR3 sequences, roughly 18% of them present only once. The sample comprised PBMCs or a T cell subset sorted from them (not recorded which). The receptors come from a man in his late teens or twenties who had mild COVID-19 (a few samples of this study predate the infection). Cell type and time point are not known.

The CDR3 sequence is CSAKTANTGELFF. CDR3 sequence (DNA): TGCAGTGCTAAAACAGCGAACACCGGGGAGCTGTTTTTT. The rearrangement joins TRBV20-1 to TRBJ2-2; D gene ambiguous. The germline V and J ends were trimmed by 4 bases and 0 bases, with 6 bases remaining between them. This CDR3 has 13 amino acids. Germline loops: CDR1 DFQATT, CDR2 SNEGSKA (reference sequence).

The sample holds a few counts of this clonotype. J is TRBJ2-1 and V is TRBV11-1, with TRBD1 matching 7 bases. J lost 2 bases, V lost 3 bases, and 4 bases had no gene match. This CDR3 region has 15 residues. Germline lookup yields CDR1 SGHAT and CDR2 FQDESV (reference sequence). Here the CDR3 DNA reads TGTGCCAGCAGCTTCTTCCAGGGGGCCTACAATGAGCAGTTCTTC. Translating gives CASSFFQGAYNEQFF. The full variable domain, rest sourced from reference TRBV11-1 and TRBJ2-1, is EAEVAQSPRYKITEKSQAVAFWCDPISGHATLYWYRQILGQGPELLVQFQDESVVDDSQLPKDRFSAERLKGVDSTLKIQPAELGDSAMYLCASSFFQGAYNEQFFGPGTRLTVL.

The CDR3 sequence: CASSQDGGTGGYTF. CDR3 bases: TGCGCCAGCAGCCAAGATGGGGGGACGGGTGGCTACACCTTC. This chain joins TRBV4-3 and TRBJ1-2; possibly TRBD1 for D (5 bases). CDR3 size: 14 residues. CDR1 and CDR2 from the germline V gene are LGHNA and YSLEER. The V and J ends lost 0 bases and 7 bases respectively, with 12 bases between them.

The rearrangement links TRBV27 to TRBJ1-2; D is uncertain. With 5 bases removed from V and 8 bases from J, the gap between germline ends came to 15 bases. The CDR3 consists of 13 residues. The V gene's germline CDR1 is MNHEY and CDR2 SMNVEV (reference sequence). Here the CDR3 DNA reads TGTGCCAGCAGTCCGGGGTCCTACGGGGGCTACACCTTC. Encoded protein: CASSPGSYGGYTF.

The V call is TRBV10-3, the J call TRBJ2-7, with D perhaps TRBD1 (7 bases). The V gene lost 5 bases and the J gene lost 6 bases, with 8 bases spanning the gap. This CDR3 contains 11 residues. Germline V CDR1 and CDR2: ENHRY, SYGVKD. The CDR3 region is CAISQGGEQYF. The CDR3 DNA is TGTGCCATCAGTCAGGGGGGCGAGCAGTACTTC.

This clonotype has a handful of counts. The V and J genes are TRBV7-2 and TRBJ2-5; D might be TRBD2 (5 bases). Germline values: CDR1 SGHTA, CDR2 FQGNSA. V dropped 3 bases and J dropped 5 bases, with 13 bases sitting between them. The CDR3 is 14 amino acids. The CDR3 DNA reads as TGTGCCAGCAGCTTCTTTGCTAGCCCGGAGACCCAGTACTTC. Its protein product is CASSFFASPETQYF.

The chain couples TRBV5-1 to TRBJ2-5; 7 bases fit TRBD2. The CDR3 extends over 15 amino acids. Per the germline V gene, CDR1 is SGHRS and CDR2 is YFSETQ. The V gene end was trimmed by 1 base and the J gene end by 3 bases; junction bases not matched to a gene: 6. DNA for the CDR3: TGCGCCAGCAGCTTGTTCTTTCTAGCGGAAGAGACCCAGTACTTC. Translated: CASSLFFLAEETQYF.

This clonotype was seen at least ten times. The rearrangement uses TRBV7-2 and TRBJ2-2; no clear D. Germline V gene sequence: CDR1 SGHTA, CDR2 FQGNSA. With 0 bases removed from V and 3 bases from J, the gap between germline ends came to 5 bases. CDR3 length equals 14 residues. The CDR3 here is CASSLAEYTGELFF. DNA of the CDR3: TGTGCCAGCAGCTTAGCGGAATACACCGGGGAGCTGTTTTTT.

The V and J genes are TRBV7-6 and TRBJ2-3, with 9 bases fitting TRBD2. Germline V gene sequence: CDR1 SGHVS, CDR2 FNYEAQ. The CDR3 sequence is 15 residues long. With 1 base clipped from V and 4 bases from J, the junction kept 3 bases outside the gene matches. This CDR3 reads CASSLGAGGSDTQYF. The CDR3 DNA is TGTGCCAGCAGCTTAGGAGCGGGGGGTTCAGATACGCAGTATTTT. Complete variable domain (other parts from reference TRBV7-6 and TRBJ2-3): GAGVSQSPRYKVTKRGQDVALRCDPISGHVSLYWYRQALGQGPEFLTYFNYEAQQDKSGLPNDRFSAERPEGSISTLTIQRTEQRDSAMYRCASSLGAGGSDTQYFGPGTRLTVL.

This clonotype was seen a handful of times. The rearrangement links TRBV6-2 or TRBV6-3 to TRBJ2-7; no definite D call. Trimming cost V 10 bases and J 2 bases, with 18 bases left between them. This CDR3 has 14 residues. Looked up from germline, CDR1 is MNHEY and CDR2 is SVGEGT. The CDR3 region is CATSPAHATYEQYV. The CDR3 DNA reads as TGTGCCACCTCCCCCGCCCACGCAACCTACGAGCAGTACGTC.

The chain carries TRBV7-9 and TRBJ2-1, with D perhaps matching TRBD1 or TRBD2 (5 bases each). Germline values: CDR1 SEHNR, CDR2 FQNEAQ (reference sequence). The length of the CDR3 is 11 residues. The germline V and J ends were trimmed by 8 bases and 10 bases, with 12 bases remaining between them. CDR3 nucleotides: TGTGCCAGCCGACGGGACGGGGAGCAGTTCTTC. Its protein is CASRRDGEQFF.

This chain links TRBV11-2 with TRBJ1-3; D is uncertain. The CDR3 runs 16 residues. V lost 2 bases to trimming and J lost 0 bases, with 11 bases between them. Per the germline V gene, CDR1 is SGHAT and CDR2 is FQNNGV. DNA for the CDR3: TGTGCCAGCAGCTTACACCGCTGGAGCTCTGGAAACACCATATATTTT. This gives the protein CASSLHRWSSGNTIYF.

This clonotype was counted a few times. The chain couples TRBV6-5 to TRBJ2-7, with TRBD1 as a possible D gene (6 bases). Trimming removed 7 bases at V and 5 bases at J, with 15 bases between. The CDR3 totals 13 residues. CDR1 and CDR2 (germline): MNHEY, SVGAGI. In nucleotides, the CDR3 is TGTGCCAGCACCAGAACAGGGCTGGACGAGCAGTACTTC. Translated: CASTRTGLDEQYF.

CDR3 DNA: TGTGCCAGCAGCTGGACCCGGACTAGCGGGGACCAAGAGACCCAGTACTTC. This encodes CASSWTRTSGDQETQYF. V gene TRBV7-6 combines with J gene TRBJ2-5, with 12 bases matching TRBD2. V lost 4 bases and J lost 0; bases outside the gene matches: 6. The CDR3 spans 17 residues. Per the germline V gene, CDR1 is SGHVS and CDR2 is FNYEAQ. The full variable domain, rest sourced from reference TRBV7-6 and TRBJ2-5, is GAGVSQSPRYKVTKRGQDVALRCDPISGHVSLYWYRQALGQGPEFLTYFNYEAQQDKSGLPNDRFSAERPEGSISTLTIQRTEQRDSAMYRCASSWTRTSGDQETQYFGPGTRLLVL.

This chain links TRBV5-1 with TRBJ2-3; possibly TRBD1 or TRBD2 for D (5 bases each). CDR1 and CDR2 (germline): SGHRS, YFSETQ. The ends were cut back, 0 bases at V and 2 bases at J, with 10 bases in the middle. The CDR3 loop spans 15 amino acids. DNA for the CDR3: TGCGCCAGCAGCTTGGTTTACGGGACCACAGATACGCAGTATTTT. Its translation: CASSLVYGTTDTQYF.

Only a few counts were recorded for this clonotype. The chain is built from TRBV18 and TRBJ2-7; the match to TRBD2 covers 8 bases. The CDR3 length is 14 residues. The V segment lost 1 base and the J segment 3 bases; nucleotides outside the gene matches: 2. Per the germline V gene, CDR1 is KGHSH and CDR2 is LQKENI. CDR3 region: CASSPLGGGYEQYV. CDR3 coding DNA: TGTGCCAGCTCACCACTCGGGGGGGGCTACGAGCAGTACGTC.

V is TRBV29-1 and J is TRBJ2-7, with 9 bases matching TRBD2. CDR3 length equals 13 residues. Germline loops: CDR1 SQVTM, CDR2 ANQGSEA. The J segment lost 1 base and the V segment lost 4 bases, leaving 2 bases of the junction unmatched. Written as DNA, the CDR3 is TGCAGCGTTGTACTAGCGGGTTCCTACGAGCAGTACTTC. Amino acids: CSVVLAGSYEQYF.

The chain joins TRBV2 to TRBJ1-1; D remains unclear. CDR1 and CDR2 (germline): SNHLY, FYNNEI. The CDR3 contains 12 residues. V dropped 2 bases and J dropped 14 bases, with 15 bases sitting between them. Here the CDR3 reads CASSERQVRYFF. CDR3 coding DNA: TGTGCCAGCAGTGAACGTCAGGTACGGTACTTCTTT.

CDR3 bases: TGCAGCGTCGCCCTGGAGGCACCATATGGCTACACCTTC. Protein: CSVALEAPYGYTF. V gene TRBV29-1 combines with J gene TRBJ1-2; the D is unclear. Trimming removed 6 bases from V and 5 bases from J, with 16 bases in between. CDR1 is SQVTM, CDR2 ANQGSEA, per germline. The CDR3 loop spans 13 amino acids. The full variable domain, rest sourced from reference TRBV29-1 and TRBJ1-2, is SAVISQKPSRDICQRGTSLTIQCQVDSQVTMMFWYRQQPGQSLTLIATANQGSEATYESGFVIDKFPISRPNLTFSTLTVSNMSPEDSSIYLCSVALEAPYGYTFGSGTRLTVV.

The chain couples TRBV20-1 to TRBJ2-3; D remains ambiguous. CDR3 length: 12 residues. Trimming took off 3 bases at V and 2 bases at J, with 6 bases between the two ends. Germline V gene sequence: CDR1 DFQATT, CDR2 SNEGSKA (reference sequence). The chain's CDR3 is CSARAATDTQYF. The CDR3 nucleotides read TGCAGTGCTAGGGCGGCCACAGATACGCAGTATTTT.

The chain couples TRBV6-1 to TRBJ2-3; the match to TRBD1 covers 7 bases. The J segment lost 2 bases and the V segment lost 3 bases, leaving 2 bases of the junction unmatched. Germline-derived CDR1 and CDR2 are MNHNS and SASEGT. The CDR3 runs to 14 residues. CDR3 loop: CASSEGQFTDTQYF. The CDR3, as DNA: TGTGCCAGCAGTGAGGGACAGTTCACAGATACGCAGTATTTT.

This clonotype was observed a few times. The rearrangement uses TRBV5-1 and TRBJ2-1; 8 bases map to TRBD1. CDR3 length: 16 amino acids. Germline values: CDR1 SGHRS, CDR2 YFSETQ. V shed 0 bases and J 2 bases; nucleotides not matched to a gene: 4. The CDR3 bases are TGCGCCAGCAGCTTGGGACAGGGGCTCGCCTACAATGAGCAGTTCTTC. Its translation: CASSLGQGLAYNEQFF.

In this sample, this clonotype turned up a few times. The chain employs TRBV7-2 and TRBJ2-1; TRBD2 might be the D (6 bases). Germline values: CDR1 SGHTA, CDR2 FQGNSA. The CDR3 length is 14 residues. V gave up 4 bases and J gave up 7 bases, with 14 bases separating them. The CDR3 spells CASSYQSAGNEQFF. For the CDR3, the DNA is TGTGCCAGCAGCTACCAGTCGGCGGGAAATGAGCAGTTCTTC.

V and J are TRBV7-2 and TRBJ1-2; 8 nucleotides agree with TRBD1. Unmatched junction bases numbered 10, after V lost 6 bases and J lost 4 bases. The V gene's germline CDR1 is SGHTA and CDR2 FQGNSA. This CDR3 contains 15 residues. The CDR3 spells CASRRQGTLSYGYTF. The DNA of the CDR3 is TGTGCCAGCAGGAGACAGGGGACTCTGTCCTATGGCTACACCTTC.

V usage is TRBV28 and J usage is TRBJ1-4; D ambiguous. Germline V CDR1 and CDR2: MDHEN, SYDVKM. V dropped 7 bases and J dropped 3 bases, with 6 bases sitting between them. The CDR3 runs to 12 residues. CDR3 sequence: CASTGPNEKLFF. In DNA form, the CDR3 reads TGTGCCAGCACCGGCCCTAATGAAAAACTGTTTTTT.

The V call is TRBV7-9, the J call TRBJ2-3; 13 nucleotides agree with TRBD2. The CDR3 has 18 residues. The germline CDR1 and CDR2 sequences are SEHNR and FQNEAQ (reference sequence). Trimming took 10 bases from V and 1 from J; bases not matched to a gene: 14. The CDR3 is CAIKGLAGAPKGTDTQYF. Here the CDR3 DNA reads TGTGCCATCAAAGGACTAGCGGGGGCGCCGAAGGGCACAGATACGCAGTATTTT. Filled out from reference TRBV7-9 and TRBJ2-3, the complete variable domain reads DTGVSQNPRHKITKRGQNVTFRCDPISEHNRLYWYRQTLGQGPEFLTYFQNEAQLEKSRLLSDRFSAERPKGSFSTLEIQRTEQGDSAMYLCAIKGLAGAPKGTDTQYFGPGTRLTVL.

This clonotype came up a few times. The chain uses TRBV6-1 and TRBJ2-2; 10 nucleotides align to TRBD2. Trimming at V came to 11 bases and at J to 7 bases, leaving 13 bases not matched to a gene. The CDR3 consists of 15 residues. Germline CDR1 is MNHNS and CDR2 is SASEGT. CDR3: CASRILAGADGELFF. The CDR3 nucleotides read TGTGCCTCACGGATCCTAGCGGGGGCGGACGGGGAGCTGTTTTTT.